This TCR beta chain is drawn from a study of blood T cell repertoires in COVID-19. This study enrolled people aged about 18 to 100 from around 26 US geographic areas. Cohort assignment relied on participant-reported clinical history. Either two negative PCRs, clearance, or symptom resolution qualified Cohort 3 donors as recovered. With respect to this clone: At one of its ends the junction is not consistent with the germline gene, which may arise from a read error.

Produced via immunoSEQ multiplex PCR; TCRdb's table is partial and in-frame only. The sample carries 350,000 to 400,000 clones, roughly 89% recorded once. Sequencing used PBMCs or T cells enriched from blood (not recorded which). The clonotype was recovered from a woman in her 30s who had recovered from COVID-19.

The CDR3 spells CASRRQQGNPLF. The CDR3 DNA sequence: TGTGCCAGCAGGAGGCAACAGGGGAATCCCCTCTTC. V usage is TRBV2 and J usage is TRBJ2-4; 7 bases agree with TRBD1. The germline gives CDR1 SNHLY, CDR2 FYNNEI. The CDR3 has 12 amino acids.